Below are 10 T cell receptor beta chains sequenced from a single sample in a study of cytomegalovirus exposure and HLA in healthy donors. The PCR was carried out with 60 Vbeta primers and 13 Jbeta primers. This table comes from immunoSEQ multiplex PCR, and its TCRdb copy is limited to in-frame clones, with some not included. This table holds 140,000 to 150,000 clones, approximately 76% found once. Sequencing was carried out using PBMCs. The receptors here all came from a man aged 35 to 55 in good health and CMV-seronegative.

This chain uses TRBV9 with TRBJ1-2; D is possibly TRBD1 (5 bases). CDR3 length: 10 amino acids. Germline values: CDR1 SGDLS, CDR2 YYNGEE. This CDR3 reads CPATGHCYTF. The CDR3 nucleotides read TGTCCCGCCACAGGCCATTGCTACACCTTC.

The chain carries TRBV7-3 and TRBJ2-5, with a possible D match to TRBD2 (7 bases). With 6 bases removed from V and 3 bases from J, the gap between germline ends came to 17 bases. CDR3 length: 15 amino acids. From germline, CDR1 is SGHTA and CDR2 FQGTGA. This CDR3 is CASSLGGPEKETQYF. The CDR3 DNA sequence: TGTGCCAGCAGTCTGGGGGGGCCGGAAAAAGAGACCCAGTACTTC.

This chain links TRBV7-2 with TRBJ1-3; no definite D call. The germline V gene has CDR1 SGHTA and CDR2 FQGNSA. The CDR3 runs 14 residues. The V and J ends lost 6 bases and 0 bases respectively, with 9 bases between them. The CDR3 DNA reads TGTGCCAGCAGTCCACAGAACTCTGGAAACACCATATATTTT. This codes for CASSPQNSGNTIYF.

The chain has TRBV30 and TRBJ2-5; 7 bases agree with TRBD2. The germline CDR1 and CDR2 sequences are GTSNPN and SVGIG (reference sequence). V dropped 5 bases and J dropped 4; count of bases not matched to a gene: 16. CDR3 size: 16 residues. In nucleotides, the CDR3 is TGTGCCTGGTCCGGGGACGGGGGAGGGCCGGGAGAGACCCAGTACTTC. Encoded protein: CAWSGDGGGPGETQYF. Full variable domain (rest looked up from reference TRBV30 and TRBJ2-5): SQTIHQWPATLVQPVGSPLSLECTVEGTSNPNLYWYRQAAGRGLQLLFYSVGIGQISSEVPQNLSASRPQDRQFILSSKKLLLSDSGFYLCAWSGDGGGPGETQYFGPGTRLLVL.

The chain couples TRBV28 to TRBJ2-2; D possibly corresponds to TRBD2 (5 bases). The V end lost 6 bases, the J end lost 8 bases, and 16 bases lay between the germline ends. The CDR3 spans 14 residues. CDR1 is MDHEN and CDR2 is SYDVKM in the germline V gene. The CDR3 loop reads CASSRTLRRGELFF. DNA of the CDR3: TGTGCCAGCAGCCGGACTCTCCGTAGGGGGGAGCTGTTTTTT.

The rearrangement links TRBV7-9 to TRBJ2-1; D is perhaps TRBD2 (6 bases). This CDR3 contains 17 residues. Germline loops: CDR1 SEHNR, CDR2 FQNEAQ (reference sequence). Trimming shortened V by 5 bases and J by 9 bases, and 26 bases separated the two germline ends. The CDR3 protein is CASSPPAEGRFGGEQFF. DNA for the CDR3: TGTGCCAGCAGCCCCCCGGCGGAGGGGCGCTTTGGTGGTGAGCAGTTCTTC.

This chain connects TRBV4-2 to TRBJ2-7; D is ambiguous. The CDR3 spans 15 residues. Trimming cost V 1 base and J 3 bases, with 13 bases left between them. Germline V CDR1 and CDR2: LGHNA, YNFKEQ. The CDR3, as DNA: TGTGCCAGCAGCCAAGGTTCTACCGCGGTCTACGAGCAGTACTTC. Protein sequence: CASSQGSTAVYEQYF.

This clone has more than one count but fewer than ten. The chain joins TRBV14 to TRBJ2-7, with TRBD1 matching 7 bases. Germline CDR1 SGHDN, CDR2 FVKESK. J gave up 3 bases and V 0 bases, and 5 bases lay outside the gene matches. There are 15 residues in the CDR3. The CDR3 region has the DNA TGTGCCAGCAGCCAAGAATCGGCAGGGGGCTACGAGCAGTACTTC. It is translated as CASSQESAGGYEQYF.

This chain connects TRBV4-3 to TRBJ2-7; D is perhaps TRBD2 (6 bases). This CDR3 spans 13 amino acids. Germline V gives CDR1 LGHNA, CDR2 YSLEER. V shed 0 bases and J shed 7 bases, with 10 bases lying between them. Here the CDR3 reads CASSQDLSGEQYF. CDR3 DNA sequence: TGCGCCAGCAGCCAAGATCTGAGCGGGGAGCAGTACTTC.

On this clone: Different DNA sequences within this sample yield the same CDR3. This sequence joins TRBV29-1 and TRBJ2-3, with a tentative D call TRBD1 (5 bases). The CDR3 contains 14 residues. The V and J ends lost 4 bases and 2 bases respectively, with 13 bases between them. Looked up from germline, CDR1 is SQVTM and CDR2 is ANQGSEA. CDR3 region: CSVVGQGITDTQYF. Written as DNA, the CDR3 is TGCAGCGTTGTGGGGCAGGGAATCACAGATACGCAGTATTTT.